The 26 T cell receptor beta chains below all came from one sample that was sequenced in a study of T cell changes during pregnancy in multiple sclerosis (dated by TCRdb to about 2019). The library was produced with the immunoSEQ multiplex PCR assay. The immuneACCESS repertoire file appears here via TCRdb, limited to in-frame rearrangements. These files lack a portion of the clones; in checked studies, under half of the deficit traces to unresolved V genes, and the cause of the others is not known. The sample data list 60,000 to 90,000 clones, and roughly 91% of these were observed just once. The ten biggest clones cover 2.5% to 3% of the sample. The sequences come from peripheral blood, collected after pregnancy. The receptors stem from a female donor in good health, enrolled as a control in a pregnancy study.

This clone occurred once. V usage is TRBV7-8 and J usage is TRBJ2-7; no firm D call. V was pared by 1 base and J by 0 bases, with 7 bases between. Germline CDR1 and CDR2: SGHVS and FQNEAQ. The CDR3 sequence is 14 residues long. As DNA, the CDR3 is TGTGCCAGCAGCTTAGACACGATCTCCTACGAGCAGTACTTC. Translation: CASSLDTISYEQYF.

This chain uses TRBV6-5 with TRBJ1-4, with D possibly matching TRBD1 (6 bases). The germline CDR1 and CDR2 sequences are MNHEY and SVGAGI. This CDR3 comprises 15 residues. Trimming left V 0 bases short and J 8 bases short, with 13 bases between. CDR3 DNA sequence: TGTGCCAGCAGTTACTCGAGTGGGGGCTGGGAAAAACTGTTTTTT. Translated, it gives CASSYSSGGWEKLFF.

CDR3 sequence: CASSQAIGGLQYF. The CDR3 nucleotides read TGTGCCAGCAGCCAAGCGATCGGGGGACTTCAGTACTTC. The rearrangement uses TRBV14 and TRBJ2-7, with D tentatively TRBD2 (6 bases). This CDR3 region has 13 residues. Germline CDR1 and CDR2: SGHDN and FVKESK. V dropped 1 base and J dropped 10 bases, with 14 bases sitting between them.

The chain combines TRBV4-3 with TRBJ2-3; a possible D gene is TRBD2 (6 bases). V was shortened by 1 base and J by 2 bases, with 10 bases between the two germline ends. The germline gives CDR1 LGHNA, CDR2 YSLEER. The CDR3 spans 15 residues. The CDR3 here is CASSQASDYTDTQYF. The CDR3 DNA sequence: TGCGCCAGCAGCCAAGCTAGCGATTACACAGATACGCAGTATTTT.

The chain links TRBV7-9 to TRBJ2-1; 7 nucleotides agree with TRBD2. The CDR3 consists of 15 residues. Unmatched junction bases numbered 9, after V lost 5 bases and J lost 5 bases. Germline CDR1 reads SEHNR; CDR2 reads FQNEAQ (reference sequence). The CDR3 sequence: CASSPTSLADNEQFF. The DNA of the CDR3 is TGTGCCAGCAGCCCCACAAGTCTAGCGGACAATGAGCAGTTCTTC.

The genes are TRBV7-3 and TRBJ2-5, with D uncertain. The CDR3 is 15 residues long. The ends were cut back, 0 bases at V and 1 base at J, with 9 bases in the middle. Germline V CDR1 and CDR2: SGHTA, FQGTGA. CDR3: CASSLTPHFQETQYF. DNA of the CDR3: TGTGCCAGCAGCTTAACTCCCCACTTCCAAGAGACCCAGTACTTC.

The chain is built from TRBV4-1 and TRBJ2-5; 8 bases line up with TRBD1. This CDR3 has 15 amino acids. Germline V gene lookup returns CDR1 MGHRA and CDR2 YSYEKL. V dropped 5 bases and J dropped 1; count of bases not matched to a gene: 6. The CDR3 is CASSNPRGLQETQYF. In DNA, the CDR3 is TGCGCCAGCAGCAATCCCAGGGGGCTCCAAGAGACCCAGTACTTC.

The DNA of the CDR3 is TGTGCCAGCAGTTTGGGCAGCACAGATACGCAGTATTTT. Encoded protein: CASSLGSTDTQYF. The chain employs TRBV28 and TRBJ2-3; D gene unclear. The CDR3 length is 13 residues. Germline loops: CDR1 MDHEN, CDR2 SYDVKM. The germline V and J ends were trimmed by 3 bases and 0 bases, with 4 bases remaining between them.

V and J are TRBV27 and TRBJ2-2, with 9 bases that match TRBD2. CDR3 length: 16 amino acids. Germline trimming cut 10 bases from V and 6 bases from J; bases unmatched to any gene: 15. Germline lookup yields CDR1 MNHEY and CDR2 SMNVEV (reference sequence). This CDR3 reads CATTPLAGGPAGELFF. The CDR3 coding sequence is TGTGCCACCACCCCCCTCGCGGGAGGGCCGGCCGGGGAGCTGTTTTTT.

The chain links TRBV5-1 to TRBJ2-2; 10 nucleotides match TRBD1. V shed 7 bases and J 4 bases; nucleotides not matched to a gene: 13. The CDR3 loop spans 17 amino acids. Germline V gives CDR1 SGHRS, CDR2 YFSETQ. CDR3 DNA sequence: TGCGCCAGCGGCGGACAGGGGGATCGTCGTTTCACCGGGGAGCTGTTTTTT. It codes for CASGGQGDRRFTGELFF. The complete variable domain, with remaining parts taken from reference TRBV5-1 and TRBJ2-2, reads KAGVTQTPRYLIKTRGQQVTLSCSPISGHRSVSWYQQTPGQGLQFLFEYFSETQRNKGNFPGRFSGRQFSNSRSEMNVSTLELGDSALYLCASGGQGDRRFTGELFFGEGSRLTVL.

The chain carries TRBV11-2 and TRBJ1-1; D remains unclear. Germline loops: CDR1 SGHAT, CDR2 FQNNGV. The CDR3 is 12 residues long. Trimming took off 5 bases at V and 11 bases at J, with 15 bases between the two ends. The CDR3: CASSLGSRVAFF. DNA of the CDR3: TGTGCCAGCAGCCTAGGGTCTCGGGTGGCTTTCTTT.

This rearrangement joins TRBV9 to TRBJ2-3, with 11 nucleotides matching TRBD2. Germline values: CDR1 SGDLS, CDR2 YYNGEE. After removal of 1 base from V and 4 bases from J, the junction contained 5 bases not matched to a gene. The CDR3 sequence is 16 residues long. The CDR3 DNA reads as TGTGCCAGCAGCGTATCGGGGGGACTAGCGGCAGATACGCAGTATTTT. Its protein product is CASSVSGGLAADTQYF.

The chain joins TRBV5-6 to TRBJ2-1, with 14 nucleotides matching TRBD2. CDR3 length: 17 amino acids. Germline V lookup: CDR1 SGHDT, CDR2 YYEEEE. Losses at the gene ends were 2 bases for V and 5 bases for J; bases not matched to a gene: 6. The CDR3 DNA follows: TGTGCCAGCAGCTTCCGGACTAGCGGGGGGACCAACAATGAGCAGTTCTTC. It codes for CASSFRTSGGTNNEQFF.

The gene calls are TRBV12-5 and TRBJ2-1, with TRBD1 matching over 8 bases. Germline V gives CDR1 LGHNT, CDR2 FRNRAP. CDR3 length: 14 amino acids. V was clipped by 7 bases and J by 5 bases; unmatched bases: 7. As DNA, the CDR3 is TGTGCTAGTGTGGGGCAGGGGGCCAACAATGAGCAGTTCTTC. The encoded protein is CASVGQGANNEQFF.

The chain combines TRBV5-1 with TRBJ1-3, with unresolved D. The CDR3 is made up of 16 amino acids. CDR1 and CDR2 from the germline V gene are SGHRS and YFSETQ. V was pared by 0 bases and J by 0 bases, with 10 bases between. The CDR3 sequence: CASSLALAGSGNTIYF. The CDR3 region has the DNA TGCGCCAGCAGCTTGGCCTTAGCCGGCTCTGGAAACACCATATATTTT.

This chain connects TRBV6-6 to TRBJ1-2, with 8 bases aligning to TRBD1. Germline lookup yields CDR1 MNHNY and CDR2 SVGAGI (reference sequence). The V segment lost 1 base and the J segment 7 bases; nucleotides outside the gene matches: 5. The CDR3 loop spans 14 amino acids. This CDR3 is CASSYLDRGSGYTF. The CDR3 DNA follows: TGTGCCAGCAGTTACTTAGACAGGGGAAGTGGCTACACCTTC.

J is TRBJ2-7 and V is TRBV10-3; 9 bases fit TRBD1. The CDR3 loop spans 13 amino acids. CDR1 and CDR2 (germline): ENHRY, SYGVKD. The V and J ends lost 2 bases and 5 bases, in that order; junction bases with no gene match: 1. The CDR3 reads CAISEGQGHEQYF. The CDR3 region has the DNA TGTGCCATCAGTGAGGGACAGGGGCACGAGCAGTACTTC.

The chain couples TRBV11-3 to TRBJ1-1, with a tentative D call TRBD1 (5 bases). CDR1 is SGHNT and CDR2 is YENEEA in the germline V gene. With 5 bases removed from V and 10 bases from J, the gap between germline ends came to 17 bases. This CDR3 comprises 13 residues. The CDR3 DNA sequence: TGTGCCAGCAGCCGTGGGGCAGAGTCTGGAGCTTTCTTT. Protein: CASSRGAESGAFF.

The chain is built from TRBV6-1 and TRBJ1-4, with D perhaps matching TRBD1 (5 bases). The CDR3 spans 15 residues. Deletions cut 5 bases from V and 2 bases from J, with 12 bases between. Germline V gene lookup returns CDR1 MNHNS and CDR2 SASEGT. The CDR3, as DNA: TGTGCCAGCAGTACCCCAGGGACTACTAATGAAAAACTGTTTTTT. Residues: CASSTPGTTNEKLFF.

DNA of the CDR3: TGTGCCAGCAGCTTCTTATCTCAGAACAATGAGCAGTTCTTC. Translating gives CASSFLSQNNEQFF. J is TRBJ2-1 and V is TRBV7-2; D is ambiguous. V gave up 3 bases and J gave up 5 bases, with 11 bases separating them. The CDR3 runs to 14 residues. The germline CDR1 and CDR2 sequences are SGHTA and FQGNSA.

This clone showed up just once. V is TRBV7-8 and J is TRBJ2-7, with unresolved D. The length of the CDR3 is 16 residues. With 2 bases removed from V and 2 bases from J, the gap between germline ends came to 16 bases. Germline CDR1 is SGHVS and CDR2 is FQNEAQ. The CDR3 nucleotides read TGTGCCAGCAGCTTAAAAGGAGCGCGGCTAGCCTACGAGCAGTACTTC. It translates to CASSLKGARLAYEQYF.

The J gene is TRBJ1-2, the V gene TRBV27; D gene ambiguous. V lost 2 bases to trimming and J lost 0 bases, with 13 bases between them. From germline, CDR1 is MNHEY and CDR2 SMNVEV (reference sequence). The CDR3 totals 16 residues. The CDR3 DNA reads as TGTGCCAGCAGTTTAAATAAATTGGCAGCTAACTATGGCTACACCTTC. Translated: CASSLNKLAANYGYTF.

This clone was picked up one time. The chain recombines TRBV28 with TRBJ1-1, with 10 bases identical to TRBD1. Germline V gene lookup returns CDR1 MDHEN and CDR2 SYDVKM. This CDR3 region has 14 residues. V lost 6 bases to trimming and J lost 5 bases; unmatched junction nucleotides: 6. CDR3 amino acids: CASSRTGGRTEAFF. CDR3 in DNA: TGTGCCAGCAGCAGGACAGGGGGGAGGACTGAAGCTTTCTTT. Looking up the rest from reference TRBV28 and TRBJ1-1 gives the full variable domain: DVKVTQSSRYLVKRTGEKVFLECVQDMDHENMFWYRQDPGLGLRLIYFSYDVKMKEKGDIPEGYSVSREKKERFSLILESASTNQTSMYLCASSRTGGRTEAFFGQGTRLTVV.

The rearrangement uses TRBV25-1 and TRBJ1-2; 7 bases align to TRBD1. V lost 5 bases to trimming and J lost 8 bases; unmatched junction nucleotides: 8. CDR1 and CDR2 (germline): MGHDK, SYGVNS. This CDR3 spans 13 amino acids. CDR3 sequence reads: CASSPTGAGGYTF. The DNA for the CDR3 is TGTGCCAGCAGTCCTACAGGGGCAGGGGGCTACACCTTC.

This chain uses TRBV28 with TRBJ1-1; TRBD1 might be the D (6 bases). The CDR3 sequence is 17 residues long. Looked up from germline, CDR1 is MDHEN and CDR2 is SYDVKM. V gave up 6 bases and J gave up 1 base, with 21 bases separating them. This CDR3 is CASSIINQAGANTEAFF. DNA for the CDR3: TGTGCCAGCAGCATTATAAACCAGGCGGGGGCGAACACTGAAGCTTTCTTT.

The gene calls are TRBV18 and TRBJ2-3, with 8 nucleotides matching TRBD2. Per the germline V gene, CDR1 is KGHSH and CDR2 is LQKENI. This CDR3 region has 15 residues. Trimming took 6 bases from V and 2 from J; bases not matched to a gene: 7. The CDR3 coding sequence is TGTGCCAGCTCGCAGACGGGAGGGTCCACAGATACGCAGTATTTT. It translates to CASSQTGGSTDTQYF.